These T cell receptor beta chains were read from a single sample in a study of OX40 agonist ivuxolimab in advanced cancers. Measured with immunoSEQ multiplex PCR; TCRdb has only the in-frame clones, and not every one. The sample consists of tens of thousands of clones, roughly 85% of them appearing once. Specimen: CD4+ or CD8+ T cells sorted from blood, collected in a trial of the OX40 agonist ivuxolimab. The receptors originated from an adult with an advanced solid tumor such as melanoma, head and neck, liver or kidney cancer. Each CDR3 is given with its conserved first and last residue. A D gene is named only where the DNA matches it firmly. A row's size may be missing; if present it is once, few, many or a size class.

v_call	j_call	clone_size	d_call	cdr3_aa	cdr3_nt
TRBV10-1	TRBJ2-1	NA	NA	CASSEQGGGGIDEQFF	TGCGCCAGCAGTGAGCAAGGGGGAGGAGGGATCGATGAGCAGTTCTTC
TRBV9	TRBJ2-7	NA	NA	CASSVGQGAYEQYF	TGTGCCAGCAGCGTAGGCCAGGGTGCCTACGAGCAGTACTTC
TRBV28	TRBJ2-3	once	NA	CASSFFGQGANTQYF	NA
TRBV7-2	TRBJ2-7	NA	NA	CASSPRGGRGDEQYF	TGTGCCAGCAGCCCGCGTGGCGGCAGGGGGGACGAGCAGTACTTC
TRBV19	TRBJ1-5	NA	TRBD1	CASGTVDQPQHF	TGTGCCAGTGGGACAGTAGATCAGCCCCAGCATTTT
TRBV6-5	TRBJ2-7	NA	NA	CASSVQGSYEQYF	TGTGCCAGCAGTGTCCAGGGATCCTACGAGCAGTACTTC
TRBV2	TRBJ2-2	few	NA	CASRRDSNTGELFF	TGTGCCAGCCGACGGGACTCAAACACCGGGGAGCTGTTTTTT
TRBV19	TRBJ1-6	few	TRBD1	CASSDTGDNSPLHF	TGTGCCAGTAGCGATACAGGGGATAATTCACCCCTCCACTTT
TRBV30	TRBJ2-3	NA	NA	CAWTKPADTQYF	TGTGCCTGGACGAAACCAGCGGATACGCAGTATTTT
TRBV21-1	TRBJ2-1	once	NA	CARGAASYNEQFF	TGTGCCAGAGGGGCCGCCTCCTACAATGAGCAGTTCTTC
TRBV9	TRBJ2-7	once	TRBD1	CASSATGGIGEQYF	TGTGCCAGCAGCGCCACAGGGGGCATCGGCGAGCAGTACTTC
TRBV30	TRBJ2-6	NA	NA	CAWSVGAGANVLTF	TGTGCCTGGAGTGTAGGGGCTGGGGCCAACGTCCTGACTTTC
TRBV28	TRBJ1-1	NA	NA	CASKLRGRWTEAFF	TGTGCCAGCAAGCTTCGAGGGCGGTGGACTGAAGCTTTCTTT
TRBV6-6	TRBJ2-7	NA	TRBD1	CASSQGQGAYEQYF	TGTGCCAGCAGTCAGGGACAGGGGGCATACGAGCAGTACTTC
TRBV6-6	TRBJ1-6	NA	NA	CASTNLRVPLHF	TGTGCCAGCACCAACCTCAGGGTGCCCCTCCACTTT
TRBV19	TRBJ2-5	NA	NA	CASSIYPGRTPAQETQYF	TGTGCCAGTAGTATATACCCCGGGAGAACTCCGGCCCAAGAGACCCAGTACTTC
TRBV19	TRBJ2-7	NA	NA	CASSIRTERRASSYEQYF	TGTGCCAGTAGTATTCGCACAGAAAGGAGGGCGAGCTCCTACGAGCAGTACTTC
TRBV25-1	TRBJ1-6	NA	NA	CASSVTGNSPLHF	TGTGCCAGCAGTGTCACAGGGAATTCACCCCTCCACTTT
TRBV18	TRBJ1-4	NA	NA	CASSPGFTNEKLFF	TGTGCCAGCTCACCCGGGTTCACTAATGAAAAACTGTTTTTT
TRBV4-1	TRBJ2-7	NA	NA	CASSQLIGGNRYEQYF	TGCGCCAGCAGCCAACTGATAGGGGGGAACCGTTACGAGCAGTACTTC
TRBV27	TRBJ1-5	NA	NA	CASSPGTVNQPQHF	TGTGCCAGCAGTCCCGGGACCGTCAATCAGCCCCAGCATTTT
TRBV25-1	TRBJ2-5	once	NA	CASSGSEETQYF	TGTGCCAGCAGTGGCTCGGAAGAGACCCAGTACTTC
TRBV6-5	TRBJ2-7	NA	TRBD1	CASSYRGQGVYEQYF	TGTGCCAGCAGTTACCGGGGACAGGGTGTTTACGAGCAGTACTTC
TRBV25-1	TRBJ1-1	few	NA	CASSAARTNTEAFF	TGTGCCAGCAGTGCCGCCAGGACGAACACTGAAGCTTTCTTT
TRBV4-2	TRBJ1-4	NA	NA	CASSQPGLRDEKLFF	TGTGCCAGCAGCCAACCGGGACTGAGGGATGAAAAACTGTTTTTT
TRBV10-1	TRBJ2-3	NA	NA	CASSEGMRGTQYF	TGCGCCAGCAGTGAGGGAATGCGAGGTACGCAGTATTTT
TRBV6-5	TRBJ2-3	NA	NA	CASSSLGGADTQYF	TGTGCCAGCAGTTCCCTGGGCGGGGCGGATACGCAGTATTTT
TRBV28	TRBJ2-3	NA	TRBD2	CASSPGGLAGGTSTDTQYF	TGTGCCAGCAGCCCCGGGGGACTAGCGGGAGGCACTAGCACAGATACGCAGTATTTT
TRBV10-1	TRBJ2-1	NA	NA	CASSGAPAPRAYNEQFF	TGCGCCAGCAGTGGGGCCCCCGCTCCCAGGGCCTACAATGAGCAGTTCTTC
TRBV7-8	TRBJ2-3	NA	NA	CASTIGPRGRAGGTNTQYF	TGTGCCAGCACCATAGGCCCACGTGGGCGAGCAGGAGGGACGAATACGCAGTATTTT
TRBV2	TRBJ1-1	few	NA	CASSEEQVSTEAFF	TGTGCCAGCAGTGAGGAACAAGTTAGCACTGAAGCTTTCTTT
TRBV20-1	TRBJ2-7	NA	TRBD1	CSARNDRGLYF	TGCAGTGCTAGAAATGACAGGGGATTGTACTTC
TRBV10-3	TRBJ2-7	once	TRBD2	CAISSGTSLDEQYF	TGTGCCATCAGTTCCGGGACTAGCCTAGACGAGCAGTACTTC
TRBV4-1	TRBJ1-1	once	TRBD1	CASSQEGGRANTEAFF	TGCGCCAGCAGCCAAGAAGGGGGCAGGGCGAACACTGAAGCTTTCTTT
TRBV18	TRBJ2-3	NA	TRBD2	CASSPGLAEMPQYF	TGTGCCAGCTCGCCTGGACTAGCGGAGATGCCGCAGTATTTT
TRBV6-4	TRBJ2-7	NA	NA	CASSDRDTYYEQYF	TGTGCCAGCAGTGACAGGGACACTTACTACGAGCAGTACTTC
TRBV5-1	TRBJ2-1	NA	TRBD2	CASSWGLEAGGGHEQFF	TGCGCCAGCAGCTGGGGTCTTGAAGCGGGAGGAGGTCATGAGCAGTTCTTC
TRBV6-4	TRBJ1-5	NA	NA	CASSTDSNQPQHF	TGTGCCAGCAGTACAGATAGCAATCAGCCCCAGCATTTT
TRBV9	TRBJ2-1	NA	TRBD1	CASSVGRGPGNEQFF	TGTGCCAGCAGCGTAGGAAGGGGGCCGGGGAATGAGCAGTTCTTC